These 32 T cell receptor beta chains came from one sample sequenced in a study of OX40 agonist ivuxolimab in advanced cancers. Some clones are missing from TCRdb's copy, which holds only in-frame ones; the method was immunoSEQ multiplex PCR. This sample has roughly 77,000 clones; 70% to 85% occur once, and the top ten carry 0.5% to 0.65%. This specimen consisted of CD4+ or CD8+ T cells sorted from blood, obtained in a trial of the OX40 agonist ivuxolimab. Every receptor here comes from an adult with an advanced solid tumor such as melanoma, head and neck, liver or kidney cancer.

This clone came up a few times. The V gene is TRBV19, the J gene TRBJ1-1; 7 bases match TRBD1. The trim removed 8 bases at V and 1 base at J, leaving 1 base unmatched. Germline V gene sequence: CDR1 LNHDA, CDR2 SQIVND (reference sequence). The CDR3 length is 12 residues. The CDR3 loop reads CASGTENTEAFF. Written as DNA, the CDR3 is TGTGCCAGTGGGACAGAGAACACTGAAGCTTTCTTT.

The CDR3 sequence is CASSFYGDSYEQYF. The CDR3 region has the DNA TGTGCCAGCAGTTTTTATGGGGATTCCTACGAGCAGTACTTC. This rearrangement joins TRBV28 to TRBJ2-7; D uncertain. Trimming removed 3 bases from V and 1 base from J, with 10 bases in between. Per the germline V gene, CDR1 is MDHEN and CDR2 is SYDVKM. The CDR3 is 14 amino acids.

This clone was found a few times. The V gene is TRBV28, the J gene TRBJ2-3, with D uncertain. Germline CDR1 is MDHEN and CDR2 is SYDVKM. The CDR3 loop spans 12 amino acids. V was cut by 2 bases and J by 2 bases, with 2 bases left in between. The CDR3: CASSLVTDTQYF. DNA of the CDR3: TGTGCCAGCAGTTTAGTCACAGATACGCAGTATTTT.

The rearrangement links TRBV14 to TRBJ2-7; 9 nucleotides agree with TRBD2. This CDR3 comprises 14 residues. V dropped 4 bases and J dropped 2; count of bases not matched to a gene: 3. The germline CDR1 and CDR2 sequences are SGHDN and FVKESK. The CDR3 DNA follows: TGTGCCAGCAGCCGAAGCGGGGGGCCCTACGAGCAGTACTTC. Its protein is CASSRSGGPYEQYF. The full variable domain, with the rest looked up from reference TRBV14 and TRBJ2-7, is EAGVTQFPSHSVIEKGQTVTLRCDPISGHDNLYWYRRVMGKEIKFLLHFVKESKQDESGMPNNRFLAERTGGTYSTLKVQPAELEDSGVYFCASSRSGGPYEQYFGPGTRLTVT.

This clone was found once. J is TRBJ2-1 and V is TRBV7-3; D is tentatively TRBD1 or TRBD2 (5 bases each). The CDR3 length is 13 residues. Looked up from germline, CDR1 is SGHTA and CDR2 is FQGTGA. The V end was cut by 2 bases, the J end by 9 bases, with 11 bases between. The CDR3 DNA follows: TGTGCCAGCAGCTTAGGGACCGGACCTGAGCAGTTCTTC. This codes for CASSLGTGPEQFF.

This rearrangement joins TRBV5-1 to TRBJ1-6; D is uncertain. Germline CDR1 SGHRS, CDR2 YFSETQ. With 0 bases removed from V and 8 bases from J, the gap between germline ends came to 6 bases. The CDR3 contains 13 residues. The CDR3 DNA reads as TGCGCCAGCAGCTTGGCCGGGTATTCACCCCTCCACTTT. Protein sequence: CASSLAGYSPLHF.

The CDR3 is CASTQQGATNEKLFF. For the CDR3, the DNA is TGTGCCAGCACCCAACAGGGTGCAACTAATGAAAAACTGTTTTTT. J is TRBJ1-4 and V is TRBV28; D perhaps matches TRBD1 (6 bases). The germline CDR1 and CDR2 sequences are MDHEN and SYDVKM. V shed 7 bases and J shed 0 bases, with 12 bases lying between them. The CDR3 is 15 residues long.

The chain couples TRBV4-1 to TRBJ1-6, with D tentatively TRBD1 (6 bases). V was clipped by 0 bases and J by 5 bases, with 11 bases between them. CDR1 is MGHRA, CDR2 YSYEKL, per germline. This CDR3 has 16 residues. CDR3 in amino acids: CASSQEGGFHNSPLHF. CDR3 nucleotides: TGCGCCAGCAGCCAAGAAGGGGGTTTCCATAATTCACCCCTCCACTTT.

CDR3 residues: CASSLESDTQYF. Written as DNA, the CDR3 is TGTGCCAGCAGCTTAGAATCAGATACGCAGTATTTT. The gene calls are TRBV7-9 and TRBJ2-3; D not certain. The V and J ends lost 1 base and 4 bases respectively, with 3 bases between them. The CDR3 sequence is 12 residues long. Per germline, CDR1 SEHNR and CDR2 FQNEAQ (reference sequence).

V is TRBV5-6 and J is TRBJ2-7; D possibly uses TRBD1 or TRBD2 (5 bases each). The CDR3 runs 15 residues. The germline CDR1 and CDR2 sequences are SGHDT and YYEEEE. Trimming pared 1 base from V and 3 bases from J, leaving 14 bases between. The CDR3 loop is CASSLTPGTIYEQYF. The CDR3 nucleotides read TGTGCCAGCAGCTTGACCCCCGGGACGATCTACGAGCAGTACTTC.

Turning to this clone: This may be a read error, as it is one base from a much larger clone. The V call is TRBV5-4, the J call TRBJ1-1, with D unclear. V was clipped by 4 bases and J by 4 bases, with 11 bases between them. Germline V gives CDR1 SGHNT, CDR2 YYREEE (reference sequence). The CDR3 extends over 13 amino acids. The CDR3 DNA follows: TGTGCCAGCAGCCCTCGTGGAGGCACTGAAGCTTTCTTT. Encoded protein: CASSPRGGTEAFF.

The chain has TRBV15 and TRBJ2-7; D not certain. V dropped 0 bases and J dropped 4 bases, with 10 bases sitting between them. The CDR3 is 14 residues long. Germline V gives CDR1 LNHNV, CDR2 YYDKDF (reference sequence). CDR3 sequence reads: CATSRDQGVYEQYF. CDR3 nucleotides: TGTGCCACCAGCAGAGATCAAGGAGTTTACGAGCAGTACTTC.

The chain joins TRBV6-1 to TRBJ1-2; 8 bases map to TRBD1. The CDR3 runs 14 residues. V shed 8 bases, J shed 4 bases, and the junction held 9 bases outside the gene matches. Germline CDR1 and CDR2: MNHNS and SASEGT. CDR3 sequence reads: CASHVGQGGYGYTF. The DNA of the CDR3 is TGTGCCAGCCATGTAGGACAGGGAGGCTATGGCTACACCTTC.

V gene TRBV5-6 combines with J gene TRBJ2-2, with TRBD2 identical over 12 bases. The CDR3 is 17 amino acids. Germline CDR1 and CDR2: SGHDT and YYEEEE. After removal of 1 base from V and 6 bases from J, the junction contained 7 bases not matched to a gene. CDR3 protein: CASSLYPSGGAAGELFF. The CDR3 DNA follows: TGTGCCAGCAGCTTGTATCCTAGCGGGGGGGCTGCCGGGGAGCTGTTTTTT.

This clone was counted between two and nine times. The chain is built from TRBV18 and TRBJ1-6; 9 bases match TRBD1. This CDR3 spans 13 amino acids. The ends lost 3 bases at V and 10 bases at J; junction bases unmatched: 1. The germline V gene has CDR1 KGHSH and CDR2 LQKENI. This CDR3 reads CASSPDRGSPLHF. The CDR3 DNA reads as TGTGCCAGCTCACCGGACAGGGGCTCACCCCTCCACTTT. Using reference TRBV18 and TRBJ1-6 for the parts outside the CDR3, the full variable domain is NAGVMQNPRHLVRRRGQEARLRCSPMKGHSHVYWYRQLPEEGLKFMVYLQKENIIDESGMPKERFSAEFPKEGPSILRIQQVVRGDSAAYFCASSPDRGSPLHFGNGTRLTVT.

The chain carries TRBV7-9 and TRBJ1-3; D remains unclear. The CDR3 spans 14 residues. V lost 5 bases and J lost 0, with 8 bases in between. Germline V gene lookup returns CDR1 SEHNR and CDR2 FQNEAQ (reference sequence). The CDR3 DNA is TGTGCCAGCAGCCTACGGGGCTCTGGAAACACCATATATTTT. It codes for CASSLRGSGNTIYF.

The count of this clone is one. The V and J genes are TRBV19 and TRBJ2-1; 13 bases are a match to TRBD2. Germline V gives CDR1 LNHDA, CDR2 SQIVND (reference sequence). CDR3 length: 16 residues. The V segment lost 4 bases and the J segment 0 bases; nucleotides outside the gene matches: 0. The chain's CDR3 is CASSRTSGSSYNEQFF. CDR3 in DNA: TGTGCCAGTAGTAGGACTAGCGGGAGCTCCTACAATGAGCAGTTCTTC.

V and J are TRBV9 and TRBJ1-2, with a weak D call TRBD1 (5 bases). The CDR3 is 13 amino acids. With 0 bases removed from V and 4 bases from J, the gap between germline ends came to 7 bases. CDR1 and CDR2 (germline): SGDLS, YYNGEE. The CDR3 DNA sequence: TGTGCCAGCAGCGTAGTGGGGGTCTATGGCTACACCTTC. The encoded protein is CASSVVGVYGYTF.

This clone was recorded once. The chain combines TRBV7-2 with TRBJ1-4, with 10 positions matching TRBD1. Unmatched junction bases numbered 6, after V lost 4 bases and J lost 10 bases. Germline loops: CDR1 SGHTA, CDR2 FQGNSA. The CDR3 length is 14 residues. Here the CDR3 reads CASSSRDRGSKLFF. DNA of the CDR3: TGTGCCAGCAGCTCCCGGGACAGGGGATCAAAACTGTTTTTT.

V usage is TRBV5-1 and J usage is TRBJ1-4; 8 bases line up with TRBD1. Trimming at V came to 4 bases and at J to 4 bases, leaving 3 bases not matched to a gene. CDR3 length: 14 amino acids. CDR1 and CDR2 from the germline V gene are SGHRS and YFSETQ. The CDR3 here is CASSPTGDNEKLFF. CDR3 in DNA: TGCGCCAGCAGCCCGACAGGGGATAATGAAAAACTGTTTTTT.

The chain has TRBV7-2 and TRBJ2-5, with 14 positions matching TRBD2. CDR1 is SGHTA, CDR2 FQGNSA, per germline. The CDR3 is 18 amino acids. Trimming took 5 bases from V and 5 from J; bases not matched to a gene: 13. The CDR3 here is CASSVGGTSGRPRETQYF. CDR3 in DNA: TGTGCCAGCAGCGTAGGGGGGACTAGCGGGAGACCTCGGGAGACCCAGTACTTC. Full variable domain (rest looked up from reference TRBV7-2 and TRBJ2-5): GAGVSQSPSNKVTEKGKDVELRCDPISGHTALYWYRQSLGQGLEFLIYFQGNSAPDKSGLPSDRFSAERTGGSVSTLTIQRTQQEDSAVYLCASSVGGTSGRPRETQYFGPGTRLLVL.

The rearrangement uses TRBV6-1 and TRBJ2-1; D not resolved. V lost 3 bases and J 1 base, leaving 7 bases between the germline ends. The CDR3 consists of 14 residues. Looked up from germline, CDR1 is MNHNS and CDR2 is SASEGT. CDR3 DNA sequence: TGTGCCAGCAGTGATGCATTTTCCTACAATGAGCAGTTCTTC. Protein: CASSDAFSYNEQFF.

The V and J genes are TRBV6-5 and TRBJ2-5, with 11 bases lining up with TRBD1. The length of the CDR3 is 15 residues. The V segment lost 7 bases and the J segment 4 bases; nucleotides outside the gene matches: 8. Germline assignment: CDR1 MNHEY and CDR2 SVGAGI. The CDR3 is CASNWDRGGGETQYF. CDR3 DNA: TGTGCCAGCAACTGGGACAGGGGGGGCGGAGAGACCCAGTACTTC.

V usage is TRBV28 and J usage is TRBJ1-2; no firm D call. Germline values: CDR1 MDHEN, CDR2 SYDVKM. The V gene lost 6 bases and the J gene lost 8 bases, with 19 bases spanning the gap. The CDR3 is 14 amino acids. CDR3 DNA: TGTGCCAGCAGCCTTGGTTGGAGAGGGTCCGGCTACACCTTC. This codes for CASSLGWRGSGYTF.

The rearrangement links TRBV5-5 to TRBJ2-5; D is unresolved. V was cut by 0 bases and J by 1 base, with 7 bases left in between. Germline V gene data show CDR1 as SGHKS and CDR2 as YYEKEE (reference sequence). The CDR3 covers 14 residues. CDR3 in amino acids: CASSLAWAQETQYF. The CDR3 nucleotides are TGTGCCAGCAGCTTGGCCTGGGCCCAAGAGACCCAGTACTTC.

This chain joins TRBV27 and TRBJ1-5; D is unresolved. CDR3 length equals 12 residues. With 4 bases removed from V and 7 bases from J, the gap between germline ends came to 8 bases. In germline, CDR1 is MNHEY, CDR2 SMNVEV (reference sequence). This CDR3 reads CASSSGGQPQHF. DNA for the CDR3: TGTGCCAGCAGTTCCGGAGGACAGCCCCAGCATTTT.

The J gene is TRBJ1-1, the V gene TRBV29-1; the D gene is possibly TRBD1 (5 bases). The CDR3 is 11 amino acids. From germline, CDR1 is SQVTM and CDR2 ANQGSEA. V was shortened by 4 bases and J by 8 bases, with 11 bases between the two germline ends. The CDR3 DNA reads TGCAGCGTTGGGGTGAAGGGGGAAGCTTTCTTT. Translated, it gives CSVGVKGEAFF.

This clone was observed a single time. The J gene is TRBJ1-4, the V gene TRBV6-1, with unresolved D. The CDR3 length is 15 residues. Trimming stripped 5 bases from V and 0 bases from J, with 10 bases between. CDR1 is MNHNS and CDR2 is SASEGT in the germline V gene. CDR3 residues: CASSPQVATNEKLFF. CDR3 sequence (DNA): TGTGCCAGCAGTCCTCAAGTTGCAACTAATGAAAAACTGTTTTTT.

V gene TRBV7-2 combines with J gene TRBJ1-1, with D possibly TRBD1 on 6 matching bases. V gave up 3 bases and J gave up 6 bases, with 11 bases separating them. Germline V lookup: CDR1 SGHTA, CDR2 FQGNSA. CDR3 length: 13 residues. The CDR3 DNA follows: TGTGCCAGCAGCTTCCAGGGGCGCTCTGAAGCTTTCTTT. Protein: CASSFQGRSEAFF. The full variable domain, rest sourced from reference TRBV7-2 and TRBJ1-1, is GAGVSQSPSNKVTEKGKDVELRCDPISGHTALYWYRQSLGQGLEFLIYFQGNSAPDKSGLPSDRFSAERTGGSVSTLTIQRTQQEDSAVYLCASSFQGRSEAFFGQGTRLTVV.

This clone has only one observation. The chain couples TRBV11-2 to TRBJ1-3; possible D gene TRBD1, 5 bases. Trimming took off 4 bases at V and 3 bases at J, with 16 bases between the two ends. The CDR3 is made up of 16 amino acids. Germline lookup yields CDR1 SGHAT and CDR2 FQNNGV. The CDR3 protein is CASSSLGRVGGNTIYF. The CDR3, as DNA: TGTGCCAGCAGCTCCCTTGGCAGGGTGGGTGGAAACACCATATATTTT.

The chain's CDR3 is CASSSGQTQYF. The CDR3 nucleotides are TGTGCCAGCAGTTCGGGTCAGACCCAGTACTTC. The chain has TRBV2 and TRBJ2-5; D unresolved. The CDR3 length is 11 residues. The germline V and J ends were trimmed by 5 bases and 6 bases, with 7 bases remaining between them. Germline V gene sequence: CDR1 SNHLY, CDR2 FYNNEI.

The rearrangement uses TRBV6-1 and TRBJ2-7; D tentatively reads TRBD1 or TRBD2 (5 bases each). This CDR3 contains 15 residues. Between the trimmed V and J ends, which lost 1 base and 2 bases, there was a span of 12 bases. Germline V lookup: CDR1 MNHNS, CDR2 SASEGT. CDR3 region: CASSEGGNWAYEQYF. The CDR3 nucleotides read TGTGCCAGCAGTGAAGGGGGGAACTGGGCCTACGAGCAGTACTTC.